This T cell receptor beta chain was found in a study of T cell repertoires in cytomegalovirus infection. Whole-study results and caveats: Across the ex vivo response, the dominant clonotypes were HLA-C-restricted CMV-specific TCR beta clonotypes.

This clonotype was observed many times. Its specificity is not known. Each CDR3 protein gets one entry after TCRdb re-called the reads with MiXCR. The data show approximately 490,000 distinct CDR3 sequences, around 10% seen once. Sequencing was carried out using PBMCs. The sequence was collected from a human donor in good health (CMV status not recorded). Some clones in this sample may be carry-over from other donors' samples.

The CDR3 reads CASSFVTSGAGKLFF. In nucleotides, the CDR3 is TGTGCCAGCAGCTTCGTCACAAGCGGGGCCGGAAAACTGTTTTTT. The gene calls are TRBV7-2 and TRBJ1-4; D is possibly TRBD1 (5 bases). The CDR3 covers 15 residues. Trimming cost V 3 bases and J 10 bases, with 18 bases left between them. Germline CDR1 and CDR2: SGHTA and FQGNSA.